This record looks at one T cell receptor beta chain sequence and its context. What it binds is unknown. With a much larger clone just one base away, this may be a read error. The data are from a study of T cells in Graves' hyperthyroidism and ophthalmopathy. Study findings and constraints: Most clonotypes expanded in thyroid above 0.001 were likewise present in blood. Ophthalmopathy was predicted by the model a median of roughly 6 months ahead of onset.

Progressors' blood was drawn at hyperthyroidism diagnosis, before ophthalmopathy symptoms. Using RNA transcripts as the source, TCR beta CDR3 regions were amplified. The HTBI primer set drove a first-round RT-PCR of the TCR CDR3. TCRdb redid the calling of the multiplex PCR reads with MiXCR, one entry per CDR3 protein. Of about 770,000 distinct CDR3 sequences listed, 18% were seen once; the top ten hold over 15%. CDR3 length equals 14 residues. Germline-derived CDR1 and CDR2 are SGHRS and YFSETQ. V dropped 0 bases and J dropped 7 bases, with 10 bases sitting between them. The sequenced sample consisted of blood. The gene calls are TRBV5-1 and TRBJ2-2; D is unclear. The TCR sequence derives from a woman aged 45 to 65 with Graves' hyperthyroidism that later progressed to Graves' ophthalmopathy. CDR3 sequence reads: CASSLERSGGELFF. In nucleotides, the CDR3 is TGCGCCAGCAGCTTGGAAAGGTCCGGCGGGGAGCTGTTTTTT. The complete variable domain, with remaining parts taken from reference TRBV5-1 and TRBJ2-2, reads KAGVTQTPRYLIKTRGQQVTLSCSPISGHRSVSWYQQTPGQGLQFLFEYFSETQRNKGNFPGRFSGRQFSNSRSEMNVSTLELGDSALYLCASSLERSGGELFFGEGSRLTVL.